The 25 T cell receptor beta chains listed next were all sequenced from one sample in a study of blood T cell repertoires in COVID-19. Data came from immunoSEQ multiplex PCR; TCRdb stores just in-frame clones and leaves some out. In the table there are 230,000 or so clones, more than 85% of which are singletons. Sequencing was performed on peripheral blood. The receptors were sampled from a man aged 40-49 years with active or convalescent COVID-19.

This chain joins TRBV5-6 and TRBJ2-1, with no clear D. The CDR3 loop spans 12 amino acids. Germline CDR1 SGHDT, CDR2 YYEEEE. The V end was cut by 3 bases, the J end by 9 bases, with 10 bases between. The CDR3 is CASSYESGEQFF. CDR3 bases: TGTGCCAGCAGCTACGAGTCCGGTGAGCAGTTCTTC.

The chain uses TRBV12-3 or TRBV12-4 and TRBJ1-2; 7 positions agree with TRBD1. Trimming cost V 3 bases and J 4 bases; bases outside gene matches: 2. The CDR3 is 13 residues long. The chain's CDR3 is CASSFYRGYGYTF. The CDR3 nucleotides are TGTGCCAGCAGTTTTTACAGGGGCTATGGCTACACCTTC.

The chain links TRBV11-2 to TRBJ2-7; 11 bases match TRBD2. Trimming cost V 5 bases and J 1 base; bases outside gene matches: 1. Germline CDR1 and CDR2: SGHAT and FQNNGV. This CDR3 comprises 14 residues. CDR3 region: CASSPSGGSYEQYF. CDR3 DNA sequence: TGTGCCAGCAGCCCTAGCGGGGGGTCCTACGAGCAGTACTTC.

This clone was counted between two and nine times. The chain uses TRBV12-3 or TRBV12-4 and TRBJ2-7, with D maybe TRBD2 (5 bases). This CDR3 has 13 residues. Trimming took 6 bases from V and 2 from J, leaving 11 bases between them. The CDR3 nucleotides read TGTGCCAGCAGCTCCCTAGCAGCCTACGAGCAGTACTTC. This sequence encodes CASSSLAAYEQYF.

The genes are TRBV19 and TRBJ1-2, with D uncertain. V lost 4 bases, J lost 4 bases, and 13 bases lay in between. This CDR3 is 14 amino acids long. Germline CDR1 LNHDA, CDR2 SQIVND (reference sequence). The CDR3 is CASSTPGLVYGYTF. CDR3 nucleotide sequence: TGTGCCAGTAGTACCCCGGGTCTCGTCTATGGCTACACCTTC. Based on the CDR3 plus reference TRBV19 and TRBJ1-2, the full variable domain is DGGITQSPKYLFRKEGQNVTLSCEQNLNHDAMYWYRQDPGQGLRLIYYSQIVNDFQKGDIAEGYSVSREKKESFPLTVTSAQKNPTAFYLCASSTPGLVYGYTFGSGTRLTVV.

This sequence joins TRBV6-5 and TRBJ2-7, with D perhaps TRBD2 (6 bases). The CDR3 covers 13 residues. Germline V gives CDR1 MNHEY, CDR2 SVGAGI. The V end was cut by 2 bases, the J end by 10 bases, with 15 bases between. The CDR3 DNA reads TGTGCCAGCAGTTACGGAAGGAGGGACCGTCAGTACTTC. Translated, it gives CASSYGRRDRQYF.

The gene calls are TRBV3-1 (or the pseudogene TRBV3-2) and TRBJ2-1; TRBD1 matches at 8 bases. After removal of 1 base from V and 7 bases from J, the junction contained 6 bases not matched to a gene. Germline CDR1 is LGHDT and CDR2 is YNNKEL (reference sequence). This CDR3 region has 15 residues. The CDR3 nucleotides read TGTGCCAGCAGCCAAGTGGACAGGGTGGGAAATGAGCAGTTCTTC. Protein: CASSQVDRVGNEQFF.

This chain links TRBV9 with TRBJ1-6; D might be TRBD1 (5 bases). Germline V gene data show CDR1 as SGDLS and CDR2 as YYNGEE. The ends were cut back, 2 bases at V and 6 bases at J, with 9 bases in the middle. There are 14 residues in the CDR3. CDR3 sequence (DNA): TGTGCCAGCAGCGTTAGCGGGGGTAATTCACCCCTCCACTTT. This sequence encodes CASSVSGGNSPLHF. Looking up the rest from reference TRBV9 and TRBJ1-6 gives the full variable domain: DSGVTQTPKHLITATGQRVTLRCSPRSGDLSVYWYQQSLDQGLQFLIQYYNGEERAKGNILERFSAQQFPDLHSELNLSSLELGDSALYFCASSVSGGNSPLHFGNGTRLTVT.

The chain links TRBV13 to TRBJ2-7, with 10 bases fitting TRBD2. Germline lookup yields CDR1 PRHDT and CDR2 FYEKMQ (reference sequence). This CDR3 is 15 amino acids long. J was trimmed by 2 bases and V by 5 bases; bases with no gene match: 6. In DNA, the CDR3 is TGTGCCAGCAGCGCCGGGACTAGCGACACCTACGAGCAGTACTTC. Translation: CASSAGTSDTYEQYF.

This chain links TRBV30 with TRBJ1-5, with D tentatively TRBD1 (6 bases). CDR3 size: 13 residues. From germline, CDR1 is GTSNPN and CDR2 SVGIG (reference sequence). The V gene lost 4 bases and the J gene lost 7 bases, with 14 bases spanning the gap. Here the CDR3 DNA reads TGTGCCTGGACCCTAGGGGGGGGACAGCCCCAGCATTTT. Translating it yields CAWTLGGGQPQHF.

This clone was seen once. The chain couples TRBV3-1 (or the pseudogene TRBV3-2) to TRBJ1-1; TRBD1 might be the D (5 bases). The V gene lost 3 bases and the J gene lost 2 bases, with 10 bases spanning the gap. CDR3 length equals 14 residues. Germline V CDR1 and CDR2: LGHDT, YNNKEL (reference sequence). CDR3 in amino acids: CASSHLQVNTEAFF. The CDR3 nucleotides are TGTGCCAGCAGCCACCTACAGGTTAACACTGAAGCTTTCTTT.

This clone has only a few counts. CDR3 DNA sequence: TGTGCCAGCAGCTTAGCGGGGGCCAATGAGCAGTTCTTC. This translates into CASSLAGANEQFF. This chain connects TRBV11-1 to TRBJ2-1; a possible D gene is TRBD1 (6 bases). Germline V gives CDR1 SGHAT, CDR2 FQDESV (reference sequence). CDR3 size: 13 residues. V was trimmed by 0 bases and J by 6 bases, leaving 6 bases between them.

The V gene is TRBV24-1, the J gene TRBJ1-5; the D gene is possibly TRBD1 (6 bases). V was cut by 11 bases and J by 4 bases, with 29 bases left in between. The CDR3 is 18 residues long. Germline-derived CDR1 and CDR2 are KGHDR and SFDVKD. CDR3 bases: TGTGCCATCGGCTCGAGGAAGACTACAGGGTCCCCGAATCAGCCCCAGCATTTT. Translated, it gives CAIGSRKTTGSPNQPQHF.

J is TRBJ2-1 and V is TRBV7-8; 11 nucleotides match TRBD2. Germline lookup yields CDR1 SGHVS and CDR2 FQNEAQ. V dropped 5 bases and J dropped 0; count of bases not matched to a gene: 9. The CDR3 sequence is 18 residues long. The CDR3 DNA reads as TGTGCCAGCAGCCTGGACAGGACTAGCGGGTTCTCCTACAATGAGCAGTTCTTC. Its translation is CASSLDRTSGFSYNEQFF. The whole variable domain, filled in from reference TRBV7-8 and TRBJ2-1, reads GAGVSQSPRYKVAKRGQDVALRCDPISGHVSLFWYQQALGQGPEFLTYFQNEAQLDKSGLPSDRFFAERPEGSVSTLKIQRTQQEDSAVYLCASSLDRTSGFSYNEQFFGPGTRLTVL.

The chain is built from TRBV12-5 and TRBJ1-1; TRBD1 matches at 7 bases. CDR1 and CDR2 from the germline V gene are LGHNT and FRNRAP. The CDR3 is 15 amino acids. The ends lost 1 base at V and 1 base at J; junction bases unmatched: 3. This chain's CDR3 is CASGLEGAPNTEAFF. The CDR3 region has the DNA TGTGCTAGTGGTTTGGAGGGGGCTCCGAACACTGAAGCTTTCTTT.

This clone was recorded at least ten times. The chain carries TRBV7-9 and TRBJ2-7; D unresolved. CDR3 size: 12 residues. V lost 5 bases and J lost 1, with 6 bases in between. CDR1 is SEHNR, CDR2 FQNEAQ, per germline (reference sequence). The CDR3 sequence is CASSQISYEQYF. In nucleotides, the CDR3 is TGTGCCAGCAGCCAGATTTCCTACGAGCAGTACTTC.

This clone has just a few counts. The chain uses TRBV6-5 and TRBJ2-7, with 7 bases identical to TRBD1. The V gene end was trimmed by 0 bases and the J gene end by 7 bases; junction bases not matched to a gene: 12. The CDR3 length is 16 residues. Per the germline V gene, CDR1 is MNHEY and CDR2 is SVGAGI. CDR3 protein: CASSYSSGTALREQYF. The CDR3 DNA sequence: TGTGCCAGCAGTTACTCGTCCGGGACAGCCCTTCGTGAGCAGTACTTC.

In nucleotides, the CDR3 is TGCGCCAGCAGCTCCCTAGCGGGAGGTTTCAATGAGCAGTTCTTC. This encodes CASSSLAGGFNEQFF. The rearrangement links TRBV5-1 to TRBJ2-1, with 11 bases that match TRBD2. Trimming at V came to 3 bases and at J to 6 bases, leaving 5 bases not matched to a gene. The CDR3 spans 15 residues. CDR1 SGHRS and CDR2 YFSETQ come from the germline V gene. Filled out from reference TRBV5-1 and TRBJ2-1, the complete variable domain reads KAGVTQTPRYLIKTRGQQVTLSCSPISGHRSVSWYQQTPGQGLQFLFEYFSETQRNKGNFPGRFSGRQFSNSRSEMNVSTLELGDSALYLCASSSLAGGFNEQFFGPGTRLTVL.

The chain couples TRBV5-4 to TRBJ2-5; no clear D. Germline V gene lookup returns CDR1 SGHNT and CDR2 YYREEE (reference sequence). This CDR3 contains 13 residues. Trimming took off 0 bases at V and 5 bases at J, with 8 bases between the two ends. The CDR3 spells CASSLGSEETQYF. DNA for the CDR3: TGTGCCAGCAGCTTGGGAAGTGAGGAGACCCAGTACTTC.

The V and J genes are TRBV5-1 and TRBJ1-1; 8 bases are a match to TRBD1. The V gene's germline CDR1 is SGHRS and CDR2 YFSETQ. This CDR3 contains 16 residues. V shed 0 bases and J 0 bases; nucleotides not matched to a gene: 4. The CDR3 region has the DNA TGCGCCAGCAGCTTGGATCAGGGGGCCATGAACACTGAAGCTTTCTTT. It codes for CASSLDQGAMNTEAFF.

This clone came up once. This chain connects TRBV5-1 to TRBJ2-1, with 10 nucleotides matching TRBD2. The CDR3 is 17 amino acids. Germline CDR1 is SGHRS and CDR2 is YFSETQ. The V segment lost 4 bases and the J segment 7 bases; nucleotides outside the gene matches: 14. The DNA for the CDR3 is TGCGCCAGCAGCCTGCCTTACAAGCGGGAGGGCGGGAATGAGCAGTTCTTC. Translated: CASSLPYKREGGNEQFF.

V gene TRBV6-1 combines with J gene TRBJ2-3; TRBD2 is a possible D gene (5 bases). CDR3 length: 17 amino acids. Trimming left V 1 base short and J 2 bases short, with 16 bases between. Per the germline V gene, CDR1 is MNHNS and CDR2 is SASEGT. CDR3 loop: CASSEGPTTGNTDTQYF. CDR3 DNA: TGTGCCAGCAGTGAAGGTCCGACAACCGGGAACACAGATACGCAGTATTTT.

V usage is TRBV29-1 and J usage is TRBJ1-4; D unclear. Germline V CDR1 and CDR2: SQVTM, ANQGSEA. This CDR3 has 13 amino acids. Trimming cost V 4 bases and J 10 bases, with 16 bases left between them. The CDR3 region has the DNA TGCAGCGTTGTAACAGCGGGATTGGGAAAACTGTTTTTT. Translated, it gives CSVVTAGLGKLFF.

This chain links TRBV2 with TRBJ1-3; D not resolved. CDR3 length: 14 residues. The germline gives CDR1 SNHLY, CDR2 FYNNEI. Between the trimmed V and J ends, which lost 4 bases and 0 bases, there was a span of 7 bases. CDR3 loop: CASSVAISGNTIYF. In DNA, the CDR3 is TGTGCCAGCAGTGTCGCGATCTCTGGAAACACCATATATTTT.

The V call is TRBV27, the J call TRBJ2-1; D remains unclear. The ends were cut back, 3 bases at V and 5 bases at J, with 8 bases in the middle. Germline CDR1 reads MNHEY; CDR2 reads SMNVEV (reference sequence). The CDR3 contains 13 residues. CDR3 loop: CASSLSLNNEQFF. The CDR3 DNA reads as TGTGCCAGCAGTTTGAGTCTGAACAATGAGCAGTTCTTC.